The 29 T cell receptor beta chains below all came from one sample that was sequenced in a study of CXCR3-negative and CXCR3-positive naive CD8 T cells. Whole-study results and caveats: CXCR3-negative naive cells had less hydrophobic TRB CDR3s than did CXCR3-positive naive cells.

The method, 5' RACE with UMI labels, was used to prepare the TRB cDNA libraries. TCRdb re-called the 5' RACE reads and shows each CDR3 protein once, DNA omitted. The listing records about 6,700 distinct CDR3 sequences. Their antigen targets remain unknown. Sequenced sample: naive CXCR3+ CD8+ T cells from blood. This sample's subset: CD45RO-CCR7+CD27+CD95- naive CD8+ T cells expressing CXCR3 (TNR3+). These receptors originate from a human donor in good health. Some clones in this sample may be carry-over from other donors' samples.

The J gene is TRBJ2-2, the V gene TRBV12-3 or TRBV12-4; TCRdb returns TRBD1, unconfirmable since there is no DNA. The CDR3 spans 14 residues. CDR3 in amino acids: CASSPGQRTGELFF.

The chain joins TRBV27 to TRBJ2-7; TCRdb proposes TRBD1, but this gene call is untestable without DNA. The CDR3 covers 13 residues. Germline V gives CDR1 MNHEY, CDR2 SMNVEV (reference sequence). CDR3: CASSLRDGYEQYF.

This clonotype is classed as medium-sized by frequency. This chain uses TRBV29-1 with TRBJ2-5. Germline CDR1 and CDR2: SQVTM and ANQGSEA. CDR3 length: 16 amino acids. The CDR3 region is CSVEDGKGTFQETQYF.

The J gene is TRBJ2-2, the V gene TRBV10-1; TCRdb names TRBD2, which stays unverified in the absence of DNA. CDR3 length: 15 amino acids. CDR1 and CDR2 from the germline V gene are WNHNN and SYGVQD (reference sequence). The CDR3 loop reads CASSESWEIGGELFF.

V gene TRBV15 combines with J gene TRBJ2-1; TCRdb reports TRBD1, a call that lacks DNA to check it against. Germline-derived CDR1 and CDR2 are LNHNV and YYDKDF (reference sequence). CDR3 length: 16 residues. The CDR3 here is CATSPWGGSSYNEQFF.

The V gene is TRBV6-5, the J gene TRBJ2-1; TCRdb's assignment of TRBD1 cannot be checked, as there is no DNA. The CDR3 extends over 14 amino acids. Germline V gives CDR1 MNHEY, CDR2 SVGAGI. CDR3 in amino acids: CASSPTGHYNEQFF.

CDR3 sequence: CSVEGDSPYEQYF. This chain links TRBV29-1 with TRBJ2-7; TCRdb designates TRBD1, a call that cannot be tested without DNA. The length of the CDR3 is 13 residues. CDR1 is SQVTM, CDR2 ANQGSEA, per germline.

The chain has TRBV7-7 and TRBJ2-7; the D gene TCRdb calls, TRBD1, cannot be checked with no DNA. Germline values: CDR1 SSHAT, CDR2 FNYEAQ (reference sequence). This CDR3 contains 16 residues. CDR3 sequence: CASSLEPGQGVYEQYF.

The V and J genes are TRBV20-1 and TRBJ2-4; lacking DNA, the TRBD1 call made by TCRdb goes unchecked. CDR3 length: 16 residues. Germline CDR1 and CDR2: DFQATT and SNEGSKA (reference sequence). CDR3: CSAWKPNRETKNIQYF.

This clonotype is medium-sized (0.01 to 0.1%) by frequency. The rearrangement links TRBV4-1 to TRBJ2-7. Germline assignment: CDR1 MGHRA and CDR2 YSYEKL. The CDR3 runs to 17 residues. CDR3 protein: CASSKSGRLLHNYEQYF.

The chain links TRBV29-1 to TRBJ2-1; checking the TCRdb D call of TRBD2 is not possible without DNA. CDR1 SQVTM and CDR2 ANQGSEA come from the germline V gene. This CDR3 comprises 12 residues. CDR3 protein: CSGLAVYNEQFF.

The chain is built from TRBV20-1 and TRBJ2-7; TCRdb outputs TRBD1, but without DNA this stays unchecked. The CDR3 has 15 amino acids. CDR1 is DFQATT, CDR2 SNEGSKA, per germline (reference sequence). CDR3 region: CSARPYTGSRVEQYF.

The chain's CDR3 is CSVDAGPSYEQYF. The V gene is TRBV29-1, the J gene TRBJ2-7; the TCRdb call, TRBD2, lacks DNA for checking. The CDR3 totals 13 residues. Per the germline V gene, CDR1 is SQVTM and CDR2 is ANQGSEA.

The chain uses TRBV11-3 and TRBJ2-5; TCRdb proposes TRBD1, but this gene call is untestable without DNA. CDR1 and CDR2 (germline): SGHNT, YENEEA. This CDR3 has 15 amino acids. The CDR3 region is CASSPSGTGYGTQYF.

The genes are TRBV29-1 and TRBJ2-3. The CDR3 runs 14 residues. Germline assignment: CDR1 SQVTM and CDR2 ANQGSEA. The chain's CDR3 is CSVVGQLITDTQYF.

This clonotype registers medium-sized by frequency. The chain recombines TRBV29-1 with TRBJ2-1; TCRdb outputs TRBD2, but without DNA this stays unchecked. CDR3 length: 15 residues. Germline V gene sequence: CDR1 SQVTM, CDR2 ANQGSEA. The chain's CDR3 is CSVANLALGGDEQFF.

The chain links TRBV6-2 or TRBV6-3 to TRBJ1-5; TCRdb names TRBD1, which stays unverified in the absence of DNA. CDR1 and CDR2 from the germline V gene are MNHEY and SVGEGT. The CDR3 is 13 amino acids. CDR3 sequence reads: CASRQGGNQPQHF.

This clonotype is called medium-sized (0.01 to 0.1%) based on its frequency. The CDR3 loop reads CASSSPGDTLSIQYF. The chain carries TRBV27 and TRBJ2-4; the TRBD1 assignment by TCRdb is unverifiable without DNA. CDR3 length equals 15 residues. CDR1 is MNHEY and CDR2 is SMNVEV in the germline V gene (reference sequence).

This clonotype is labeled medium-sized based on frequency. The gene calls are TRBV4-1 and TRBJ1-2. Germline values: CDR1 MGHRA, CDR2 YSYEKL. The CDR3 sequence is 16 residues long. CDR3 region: CASSQDQYGGLYGYTF.

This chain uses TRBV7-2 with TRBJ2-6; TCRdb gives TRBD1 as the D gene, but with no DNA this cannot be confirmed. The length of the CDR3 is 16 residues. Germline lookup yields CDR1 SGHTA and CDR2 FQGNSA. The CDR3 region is CASSPPTGPGANVLTF.

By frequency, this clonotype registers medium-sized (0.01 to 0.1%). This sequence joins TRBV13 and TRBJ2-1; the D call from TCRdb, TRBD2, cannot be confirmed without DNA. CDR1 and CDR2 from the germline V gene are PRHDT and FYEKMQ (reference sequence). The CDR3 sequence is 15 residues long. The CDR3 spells CASSFRLAGANEQFF.

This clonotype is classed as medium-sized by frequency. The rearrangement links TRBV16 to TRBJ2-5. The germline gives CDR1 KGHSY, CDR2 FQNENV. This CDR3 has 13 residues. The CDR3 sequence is CASSPHGEETQYF. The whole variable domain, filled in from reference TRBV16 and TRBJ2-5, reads GEEVAQTPKHLVRGEGQKAKLYCAPIKGHSYVFWYQQVLKNEFKFLISFQNENVFDETGMPKERFSAKCLPNSPCSLEIQATKLEDSAVYFCASSPHGEETQYFGPGTRLLVL.

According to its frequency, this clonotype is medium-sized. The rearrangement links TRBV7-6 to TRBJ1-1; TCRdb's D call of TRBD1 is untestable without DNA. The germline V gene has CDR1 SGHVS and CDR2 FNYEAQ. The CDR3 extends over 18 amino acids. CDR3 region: CASSSMNLAGDLDTEAFF.

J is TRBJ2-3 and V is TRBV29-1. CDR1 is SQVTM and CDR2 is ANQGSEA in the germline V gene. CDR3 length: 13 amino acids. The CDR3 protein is CSVGDGTTDTQYF.

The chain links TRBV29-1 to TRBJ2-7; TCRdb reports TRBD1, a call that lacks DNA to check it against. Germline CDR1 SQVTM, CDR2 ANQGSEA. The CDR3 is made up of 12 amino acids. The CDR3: CSVEEDRYEQYF.

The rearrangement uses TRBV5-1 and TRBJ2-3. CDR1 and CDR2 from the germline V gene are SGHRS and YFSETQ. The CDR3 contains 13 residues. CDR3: CASSLVPLDTQYF. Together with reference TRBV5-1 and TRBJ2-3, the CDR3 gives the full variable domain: KAGVTQTPRYLIKTRGQQVTLSCSPISGHRSVSWYQQTPGQGLQFLFEYFSETQRNKGNFPGRFSGRQFSNSRSEMNVSTLELGDSALYLCASSLVPLDTQYFGPGTRLTVL.

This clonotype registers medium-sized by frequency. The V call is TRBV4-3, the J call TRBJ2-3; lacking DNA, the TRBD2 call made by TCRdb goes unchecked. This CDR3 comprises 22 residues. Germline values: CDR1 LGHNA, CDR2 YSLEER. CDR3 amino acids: CASSQDWVGGRAFLFGTDTQYF.

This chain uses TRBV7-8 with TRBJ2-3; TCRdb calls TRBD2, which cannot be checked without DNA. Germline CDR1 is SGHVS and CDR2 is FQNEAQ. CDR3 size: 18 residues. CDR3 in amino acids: CASSPGTSGRAGTDTQYF. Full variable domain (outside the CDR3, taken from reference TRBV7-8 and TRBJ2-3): GAGVSQSPRYKVAKRGQDVALRCDPISGHVSLFWYQQALGQGPEFLTYFQNEAQLDKSGLPSDRFFAERPEGSVSTLKIQRTQQEDSAVYLCASSPGTSGRAGTDTQYFGPGTRLTVL.

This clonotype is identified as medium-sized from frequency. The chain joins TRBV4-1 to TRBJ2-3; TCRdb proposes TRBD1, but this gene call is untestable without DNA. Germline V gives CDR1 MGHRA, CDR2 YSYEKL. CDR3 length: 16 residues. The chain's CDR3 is CASSPSPATSTDTQYF.